The count of the clone carrying this T cell receptor beta chain is one. The data are from a study of shared clonotypes between healthy human individuals. CDR1 is MGHDK and CDR2 is SYGVNS in the germline V gene. Trimming stripped 8 bases from V and 2 bases from J, with 13 bases between. The CDR3 is 14 residues long. Assay used: immunoSEQ multiplex PCR; TCRdb lists only in-frame clones, some missing. The data show roughly 2.5 million clones, around nine tenths seen once. The genes are TRBV25-1 and TRBJ2-4; D not resolved. Sequenced: naive CD4+ T cells sorted from blood. The subset here: CD45RA+ positively selected. The origin of this receptor is a man aged 18 to 29 in good health. The CDR3 bases are TGTGCCAGCGTCCCCCCAGGACCCAAAAACATTCAGTACTTC. It specifies CASVPPGPKNIQYF. Looking up the rest from reference TRBV25-1 and TRBJ2-4 gives the full variable domain: EADIYQTPRYLVIGTGKKITLECSQTMGHDKMYWYQQDPGMELHLIHYSYGVNSTEKGDLSSESTVSRIRTEHFPLTLESARPSHTSQYLCASVPPGPKNIQYFGAGTRLSVL.